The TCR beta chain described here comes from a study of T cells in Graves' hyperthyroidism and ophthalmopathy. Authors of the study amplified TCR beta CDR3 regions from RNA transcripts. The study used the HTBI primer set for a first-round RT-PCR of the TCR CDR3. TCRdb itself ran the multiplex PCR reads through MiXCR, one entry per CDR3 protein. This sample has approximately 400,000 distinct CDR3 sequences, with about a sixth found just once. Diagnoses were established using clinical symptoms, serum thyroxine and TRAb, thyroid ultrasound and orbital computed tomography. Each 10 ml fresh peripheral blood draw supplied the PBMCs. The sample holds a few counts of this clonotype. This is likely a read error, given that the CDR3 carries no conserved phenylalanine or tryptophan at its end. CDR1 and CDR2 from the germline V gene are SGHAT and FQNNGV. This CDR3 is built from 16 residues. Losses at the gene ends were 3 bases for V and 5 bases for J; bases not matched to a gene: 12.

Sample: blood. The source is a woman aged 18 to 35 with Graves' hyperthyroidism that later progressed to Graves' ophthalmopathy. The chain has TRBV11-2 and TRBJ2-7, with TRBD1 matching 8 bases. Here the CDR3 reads CASSFFPQGAVDEQYL. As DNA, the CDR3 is TGTGCCAGCAGCTTTTTTCCGCAGGGGGCTGTCGACGAGCAGTACCTC.